This T cell receptor (beta chain) was sequenced for a study of blood T cell repertoires in COVID-19. The method was immunoSEQ multiplex PCR; TCRdb's version includes in-frame clones alone and lacks a portion of them. This table holds over 250,000 clones, approximately 93% found once. The specimen sequenced was peripheral blood. The clonotype comes from a woman aged 25 to 45 with COVID-19, enrolled during active disease.

The CDR3 reads CASSWSSNYNEQFF. The CDR3 nucleotides are TGTGCCAGCAGTTGGAGCAGTAACTACAATGAGCAGTTCTTC. This rearrangement joins TRBV28 to TRBJ2-1; D not certain. The CDR3 runs to 14 residues. The V gene lost 4 bases and the J gene lost 3 bases, with 10 bases spanning the gap. Germline V gene lookup returns CDR1 MDHEN and CDR2 SYDVKM.